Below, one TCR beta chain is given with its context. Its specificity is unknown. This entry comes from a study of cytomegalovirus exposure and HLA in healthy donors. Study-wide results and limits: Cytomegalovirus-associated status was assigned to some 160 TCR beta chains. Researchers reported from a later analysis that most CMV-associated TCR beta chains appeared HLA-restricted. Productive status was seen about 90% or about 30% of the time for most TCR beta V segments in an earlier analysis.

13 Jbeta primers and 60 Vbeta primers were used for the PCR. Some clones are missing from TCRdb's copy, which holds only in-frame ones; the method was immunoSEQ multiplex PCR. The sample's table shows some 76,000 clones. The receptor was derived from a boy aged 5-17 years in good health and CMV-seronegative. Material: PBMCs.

The DNA of the CDR3 is TGCGCCAGCAGCCCGACTCCAGGGGAGCAGTACTTC. Residues: CASSPTPGEQYF. The rearrangement links TRBV4-3 to TRBJ2-7, with D tentatively TRBD1 (5 bases). This CDR3 has 12 amino acids. The V gene lost 4 bases and the J gene lost 7 bases, with 11 bases spanning the gap. Germline CDR1 is LGHNA and CDR2 is YSLEER.